Listed here is a single T cell receptor (beta chain). There are a few counts of this clonotype. The target of this receptor is not known. One base away there is no much larger clone; base qualities are not given. This sample is part of a study of T-cell memory formation after mild COVID-19 (dated by TCRdb to the early 2020s). General notes on the study: TCR sequence clusters from the two donors were found to be largely donor specific. T-cell clones expanding and contracting after mild COVID-19 in a couple of donors were tracked by longitudinal TCRalpha and TCRbeta repertoire sequencing. Two young, previously healthy adult volunteers made up the cohort, one male and one female. General conclusions and limits of the study: The study included only a couple of mild cases, and larger cohorts that include severe cases with pre-infection samples were judged to be necessary. SARS-CoV-2 specificity was not confirmed for the second-wave clones peaking on day 37. Some responding clones were detected in pre-infection memory, suggesting pre-existing cross-reactive memory T cells joined the SARS-CoV-2 response. Clones contracting from day 15 to 85 had balanced CD4/CD8 phenotypes, while a second wave expanding from day 15 to 37 was biased towards CD4+. Contracting CD4+ clones appeared mostly in the CM and EM memory subsets, whereas CD8+ clones were enriched in EMRA.

Sequencing instrument: Illumina NovaSeq 6000. Using 5'RACE with constant-segment primers, TCRalpha and TCRbeta cDNA libraries were constructed, with sample barcodes and unique molecular identifiers added in the process. RNA was extracted from every sample with Trizol reagent. Amplification of the libraries took two PCR steps, and the second step added a second sample barcode plus Illumina TruSeq adapters. The libraries were sequenced on an Illumina NovaSeq using 2 x 150 bp paired-end reads. As for the authors' bioinformatics: With migec v1.2.7, reads were demultiplexed and then collapsed into UMI-guided consensus sequences. Using mixcr v2.1.11, UMI consensuses were aligned to TRA and TRB V and J templates and then assembled into clonotypes. A clonotype was counted as expanded or contracted only if both edgeR and NoisET called the change significant, with noise models trained on biological replicates. edgeR calls used a false discovery rate-adjusted p below 0.01 and a log2 fold-change threshold of 1. As an exploratory analysis of dynamics, PCA with hierarchical clustering was applied to max-normalized trajectories of the 1000 most abundant clonotypes. Each responding clone was given a CD4 or CD8 phenotype based on the CD4+ and CD8+ repertoires, which had been sequenced separately. TCRdb cleaned the public reads at Q25 with fastp, built clones with MiXCR and kept in-frame beta chains. Each CDR3 protein appears once, grouped with its most common genes and DNA. These V and J calls derive from TCRdb rather than the authors' analysis. The table for this sample lists about 250,000 distinct CDR3 sequences; about 16% of them were counted only once. The biggest ten clones account for over 2% of the sample.

Sequences ENHRY (CDR1) and SYGVKD (CDR2) are obtained from the germline V gene. V is shortened by 4 bases, J by 4 bases, and the region joining them spans 11 bases. The CDR3 holds 14 amino acids from the cysteine to the phenylalanine. The sequence is cut down to CDR3 DNA, 42 bases in frame from base 1. Ficoll-Paque density gradient centrifugation was the method used to isolate PBMCs. The sequencing input was PBMCs or a T cell subset sorted from them (not recorded which). The origin of this receptor is an adult woman who had mild COVID-19 (a few samples of this study predate the infection). The sample titles of this study are shuffled in the database, so cell type and time point are left out; the donor was told from shared clones. The chain links TRBV10-3 with TRBJ1-3, with the D gene uncertain. The bases are TGTGCCATCAGTGCTTCAGCAGTCGGAAACACCATATATTTT. The translation is CAISASAVGNTIYF.